The T cell receptor (beta chain) described here comes from a study of T cell clonality in common variable immunodeficiency. General study results and limits: Fewer TCRbeta clones were shared among CVID subjects than controls. TCRbeta clonality was increased in CVID versus healthy controls. Fewer deletions and N-nucleotide insertions were reportedly seen in common variable immunodeficiency TCR beta sequences.

Heparinized whole blood, about 4.5 to 9 ml, came from each donor. At least ten counts were recorded for this clone. Its antigen is as yet unknown. Clones were sequenced by immunoSEQ multiplex PCR, and TCRdb holds only the in-frame ones, with some missing. The repertoire shows some 26,000 clones, none seen only once; the top ten take 4%. The receptor comes from a human donor with common variable immunodeficiency. Sequencing was done on a sample of peripheral blood mononuclear cells.

CDR3 in amino acids: CASSIVGPGHHNEQFF. The CDR3 bases that were read are TGTGCCAGTAGTATAGTCGGCCCGGGACACCACAATGAG. This chain joins TRBV19 and TRBJ2-1; weak D call: TRBD1 (6 bases). The CDR3 extends 3 residues past the end of the read, so its final part is completed from the germline J gene. The CDR3 length is 16 residues. V dropped 1 base and J dropped 5 bases, with 15 bases sitting between them. From germline, CDR1 is LNHDA and CDR2 SQIVND (reference sequence).